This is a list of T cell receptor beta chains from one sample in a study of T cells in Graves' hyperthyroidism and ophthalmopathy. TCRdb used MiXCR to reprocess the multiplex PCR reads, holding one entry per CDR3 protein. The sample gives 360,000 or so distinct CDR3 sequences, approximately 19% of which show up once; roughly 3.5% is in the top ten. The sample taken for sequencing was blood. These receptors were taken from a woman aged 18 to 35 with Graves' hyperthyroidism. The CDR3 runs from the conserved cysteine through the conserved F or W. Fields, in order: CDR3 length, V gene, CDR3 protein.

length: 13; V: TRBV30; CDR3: CAWSPTLAPEAFF
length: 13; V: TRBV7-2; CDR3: CASSLAVLFGYTF
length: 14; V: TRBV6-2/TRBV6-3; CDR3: CASSYALGCTEAFF
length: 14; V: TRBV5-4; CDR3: CASSFWQGGYEQYF
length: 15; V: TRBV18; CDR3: CASSPRQFASYEQYF
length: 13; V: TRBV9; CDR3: CAGSVSVSYEQYF
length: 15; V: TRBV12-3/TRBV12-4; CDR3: CASSLPPGVNQPQHF
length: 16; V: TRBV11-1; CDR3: CASSSTDRAVDTEAFF
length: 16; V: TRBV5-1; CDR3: CASSLSAGGTQETQYF
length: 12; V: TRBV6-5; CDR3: CASSSTVGGYTF
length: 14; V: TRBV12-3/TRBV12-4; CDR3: CASSFRVRQETQYF
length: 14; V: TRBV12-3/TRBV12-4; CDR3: CASRNDRSPGELFF
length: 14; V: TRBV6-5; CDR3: CASSYRTNTGELFF
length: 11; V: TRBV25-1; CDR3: CASSPYSEQYF
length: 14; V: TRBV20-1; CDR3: CSARVDGGRNTIYF
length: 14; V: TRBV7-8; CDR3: CASSRLGQGTEAFF
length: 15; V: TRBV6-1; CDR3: CASSEAGLGSNDQYF
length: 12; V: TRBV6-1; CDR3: CASSVKNTEAFF
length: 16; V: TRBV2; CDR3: CASRGDSTLSLYGYTF
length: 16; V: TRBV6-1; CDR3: CASSEQKGTLDTEAFF
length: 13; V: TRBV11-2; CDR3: CASTQGGSREQYF
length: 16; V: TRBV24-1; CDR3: CATSDSRLYSNQPQHF
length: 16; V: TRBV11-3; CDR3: CASSLLGQNAYYGYTF
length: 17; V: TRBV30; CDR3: CAWSPGWDRGLKETQYF
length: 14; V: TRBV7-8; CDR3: CASSLDEMNTEAFF
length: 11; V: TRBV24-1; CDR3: CATSDLAGYTF
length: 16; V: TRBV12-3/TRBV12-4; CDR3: CTSRLRSTGSWTGYTF
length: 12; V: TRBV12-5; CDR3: CASGRSPGEAFF
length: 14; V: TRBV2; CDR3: CASSDIASYNEQFF
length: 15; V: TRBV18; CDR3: CASSPLFGVNTEAFF
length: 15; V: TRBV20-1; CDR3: CSARDGTGAQETQYF
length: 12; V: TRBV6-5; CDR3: CASRARGTEAFF
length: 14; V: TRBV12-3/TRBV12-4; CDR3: CASSLTGDDTEAFF
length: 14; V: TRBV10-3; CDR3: CATTGGAGNQPQHF
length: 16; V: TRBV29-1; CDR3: CSVDPTGQRSSYEQYF
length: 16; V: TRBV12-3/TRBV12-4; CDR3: CASSFSGGAEGGELFF
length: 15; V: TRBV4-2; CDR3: CASSQVFSGNYGYTF
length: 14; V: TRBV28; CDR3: CASRLGGATGELFF
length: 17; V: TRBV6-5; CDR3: CASSYTRAAGNTGELFF
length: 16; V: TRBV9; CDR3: CASSHSWGGGPYEQYF
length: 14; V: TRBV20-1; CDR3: CSAREGGGSGPQHF
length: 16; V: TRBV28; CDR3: CASSLVQGFMNTEAFF
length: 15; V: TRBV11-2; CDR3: CASSLVPEPNQPQHF
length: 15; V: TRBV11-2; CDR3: CASSPAGTGGYGYTF
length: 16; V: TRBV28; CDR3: CASSLLDVGSNQPQHF
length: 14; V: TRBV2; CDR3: CASQSAGITGELFF
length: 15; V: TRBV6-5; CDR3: CASSYFRRVEVGYTF
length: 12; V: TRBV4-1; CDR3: CASSQGEYEQYF
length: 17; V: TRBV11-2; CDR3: CASSLVGATLRTGELFF
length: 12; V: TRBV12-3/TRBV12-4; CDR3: CASSFKSGELFF
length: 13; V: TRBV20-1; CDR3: CSAEHRASDGYTF
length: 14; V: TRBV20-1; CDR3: CSVSGIHGAYEQYF